This T cell receptor (beta chain) is from a study of vaccination and CD4 T cells after COVID-19 (dated by TCRdb to between 2021 and 2024). Describing the broader study: Convalescent patients had a positive SARS-CoV-2 result on nasal swab PCR, and of these patients, about ten had mild disease and one had severe disease. Six males and four females were included in the convalescent cohort, with two Hispanic individuals, seven Caucasians, two Asians and one multiracial person represented. Each participant got two doses of either the Pfizer-BioNTech BNT162b2 vaccine (n=8) or the Moderna mRNA-1273 vaccine (n=2). Post-COVID blood samples were collected from convalescent patients a median of around 100 days after diagnosis, with a range of roughly 30 to 170 days. Post-vaccine blood samples were taken a median of 72 days after the second vaccine dose, with a range of roughly 13 to 250 days. For a few convalescent patients, samples were collected at an early post-vaccination timepoint (day 14) as well as at a late post-vaccination timepoint (days 161 to 241). Culture stimuli were overlapping spike peptide pools from SARS-CoV-2 and from the common cold coronaviruses HCoV-NL63, HCoV-OC43 and HCoV-229E. Control cultures received a CEFX viral epitope pool as the positive control, an HIV-1 Nef peptide pool as the negative control, or no peptide. In 10 COVID-19 convalescent patients and a handful of infection-naive healthy vaccine recipients, the spike-specific CD4+ TCR repertoire before mRNA vaccination was compared with the repertoire after mRNA vaccination. Overall study results and their limits: Only a relatively small number of convalescent patients were included in the study, and early timepoints following natural infection were not analyzed. Nearly all vaccine-specific clones in convalescent patients (304 of 307) were mono-reactive for SARS-CoV-2 spike rather than cross-reactive with common cold coronaviruses. The median count of SARS-CoV-2-reactive clonotypes went up from under 25 after infection to some 38 after vaccination, although the change was not significant. In convalescent patients, a median around 85% of post-vaccine SARS-CoV-2-reactive clones were detected only after vaccination, and vaccine-specific priming was suggested by this finding.

Library preparation used PCR. At the Johns Hopkins FTIC core, DNA from the cultured CD4+ T cells underwent TCR sequencing with the Oncomine TCR Beta short-read assay. The QIAamp micro DNA kit was used to extract genomic DNA from the cultured CD4+ T cells. Oncomine TCR Beta libraries from cultured CD4+ T cells were pooled with unique dual indexes and sequenced on an Illumina iSeq 100. The study's own analysis went as follows. Non-productive sequences were removed, and CDR3s not starting with C, not ending with F or W, or shorter than 7 amino acids were discarded. The MANAFEST web application was used to identify antigen-specific clonotypes by comparing peptide-stimulated wells against reference wells and other culture wells. Positive clones required FDR below 0.05, an odds ratio above 5, and productive frequency above 0.1% in at least two of three replicate wells. Cross-reactive clonotypes were defined as significantly expanded in both SARS-CoV-2 spike wells and at least one common cold coronavirus spike condition. Levenshtein distances (stringdist) and unrooted phylogenetic trees (ape) in R version 3.6.1 were used to assess CDR3 homology. TCRdb trimmed the raw reads at Q25, called clones with MiXCR and kept productive beta chains. Merged by CDR3 protein, the rows form single entries marked with the most common genes and DNA. These V and J calls are TCRdb output, not the study's own analysis. Within this sample are tens of thousands of distinct CDR3 sequences, with around two fifths of them counted one time only. 30% of the sample goes to the ten largest clones.

The CDR3 has 15 amino acids, counting the end cysteine and phenylalanine. Just CDR3 DNA is preserved here, 45 bases in frame from base 1. For CDR1 and CDR2, the germline V gene lists KGHDR and SFDVKD. Trimming removed 12 bases from V and 0 bases from J; the gene matches leave 6 bases unexplained. For this clonotype: Its cognate antigen has yet to be identified. Qualities for individual bases were not recorded, and no much larger clone is one base off.

Sample time point, as interpreted from the label and publication: late sampling 161 to 241 days after vaccination in a few convalescent patients. The treatment or condition label corresponds to: approximately nine-day PBMC culture with coronavirus spike peptide pools or control peptides (ViraFEST assay). The ViraFEST assay was used in the study, in which antigen-specific T cells were expanded with peptide pools and expanded clonotypes were subsequently identified by TCR sequencing. The convalescent patients' positive SARS-CoV-2 PCR tests were from March to December 2020, which was before the Alpha, Beta and Delta variants emerged in the United States. Around 2 million PBMCs per well were cultured in IMDM with roughly 5% human AB serum and about 9.2 IU/ml IL-2, plus 10 ug/ml peptide pools. On days 3 and 7, half of the culture medium was replaced with fresh IL-2-containing medium. Once the cells had been in culture for 9 to 10 days, the EasySep CD4+ T cell isolation kit was used to isolate CD4+ T cells by negative selection. Ficoll-Paque Plus gradient centrifugation was used to isolate PBMCs from whole blood, and the isolated PBMCs were then either used fresh or cryopreserved at -140C. Triplicate wells were generally used for each culture condition.

Source: CD4+ T cells from blood, cultured in vitro, taken about 7 months after SARS-CoV-2 vaccination. Rearrangement joined TRBV24-1 to TRBJ2-6; 8 of the junction bases match TRBD1. This TCR was sampled from a human donor who had recovered from COVID-19. This receptor carries the CDR3 CAAGTGDSGANVLTF. The DNA sequence is TGTGCCGCCGGGACAGGAGACTCTGGGGCCAACGTCCTGACTTTC.